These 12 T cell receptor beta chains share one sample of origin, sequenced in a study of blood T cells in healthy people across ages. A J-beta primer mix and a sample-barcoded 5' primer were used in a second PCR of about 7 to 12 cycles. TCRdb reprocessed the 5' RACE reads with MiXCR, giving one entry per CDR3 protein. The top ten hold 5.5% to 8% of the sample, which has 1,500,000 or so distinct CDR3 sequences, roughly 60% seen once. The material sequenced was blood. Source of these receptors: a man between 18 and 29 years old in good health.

Here the CDR3 reads CASSSQGKETQYF. The DNA for the CDR3 is TGTGCCAGCAGTTCTCAGGGAAAAGAGACCCAGTACTTC. The chain joins TRBV2 to TRBJ2-7, with D perhaps TRBD1 (5 bases). TRBJ2-5 explains the end of the DNA better; the J call may be wrong. Germline V CDR1 and CDR2: SNHLY, FYNNEI. The CDR3 consists of 13 residues.

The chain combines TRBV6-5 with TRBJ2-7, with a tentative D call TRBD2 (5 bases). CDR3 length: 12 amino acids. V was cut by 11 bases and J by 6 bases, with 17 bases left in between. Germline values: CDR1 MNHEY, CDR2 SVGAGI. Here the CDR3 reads CAAGSGFSEQYF. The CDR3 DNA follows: TGTGCCGCCGGGTCGGGATTTAGCGAGCAGTACTTC.

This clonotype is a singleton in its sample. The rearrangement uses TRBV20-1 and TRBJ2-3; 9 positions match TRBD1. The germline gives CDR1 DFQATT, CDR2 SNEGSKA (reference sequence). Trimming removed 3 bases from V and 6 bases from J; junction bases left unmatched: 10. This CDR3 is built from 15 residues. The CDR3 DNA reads TGCAGTGCTAGTGCCCCGGGACAGGGAAGGGATACGCAGTATTTT. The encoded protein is CSASAPGQGRDTQYF.

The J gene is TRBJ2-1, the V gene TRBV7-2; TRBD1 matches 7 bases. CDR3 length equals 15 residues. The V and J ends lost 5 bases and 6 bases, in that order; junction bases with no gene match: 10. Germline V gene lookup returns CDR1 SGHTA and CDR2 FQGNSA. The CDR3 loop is CASSPNPGQFNEQFF. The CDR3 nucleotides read TGTGCCAGCAGCCCGAACCCGGGACAGTTCAATGAGCAGTTCTTC.

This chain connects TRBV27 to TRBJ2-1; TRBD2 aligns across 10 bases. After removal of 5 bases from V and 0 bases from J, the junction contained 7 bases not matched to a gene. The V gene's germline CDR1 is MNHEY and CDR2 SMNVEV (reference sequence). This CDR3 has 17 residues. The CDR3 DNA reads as TGTGCCAGCAGTCTTATAATAGCGGGGGGCTCCTACAATGAGCAGTTCTTC. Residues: CASSLIIAGGSYNEQFF.

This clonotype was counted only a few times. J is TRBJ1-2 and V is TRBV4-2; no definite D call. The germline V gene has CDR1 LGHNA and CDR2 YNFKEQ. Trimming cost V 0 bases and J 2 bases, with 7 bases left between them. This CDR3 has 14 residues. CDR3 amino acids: CASSQEGLNYGYTF. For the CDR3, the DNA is TGTGCCAGCAGCCAAGAAGGGTTAAACTATGGCTACACCTTC.

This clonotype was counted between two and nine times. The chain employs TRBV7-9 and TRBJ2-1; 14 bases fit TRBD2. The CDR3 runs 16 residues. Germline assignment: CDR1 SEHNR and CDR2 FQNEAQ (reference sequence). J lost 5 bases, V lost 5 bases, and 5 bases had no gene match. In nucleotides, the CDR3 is TGTGCCAGCAGCCCACCGGGACTAGCGGGAGACAATGAGCAGTTCTTC. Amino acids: CASSPPGLAGDNEQFF.

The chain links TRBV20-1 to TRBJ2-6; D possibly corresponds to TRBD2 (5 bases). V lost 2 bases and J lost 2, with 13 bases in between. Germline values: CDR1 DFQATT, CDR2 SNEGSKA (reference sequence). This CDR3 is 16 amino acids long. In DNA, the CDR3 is TGCAGTGCTAGACCCCATCCCGGGGCTGGGGCCAACGTCCTGACTTTC. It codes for CSARPHPGAGANVLTF.

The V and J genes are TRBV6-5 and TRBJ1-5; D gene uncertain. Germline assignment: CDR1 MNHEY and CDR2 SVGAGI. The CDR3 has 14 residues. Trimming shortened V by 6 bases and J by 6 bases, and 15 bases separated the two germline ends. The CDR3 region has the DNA TGTGCCAGCAGCCTCCTAAGCGGGATTCAGCCCCAGCATTTT. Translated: CASSLLSGIQPQHF.

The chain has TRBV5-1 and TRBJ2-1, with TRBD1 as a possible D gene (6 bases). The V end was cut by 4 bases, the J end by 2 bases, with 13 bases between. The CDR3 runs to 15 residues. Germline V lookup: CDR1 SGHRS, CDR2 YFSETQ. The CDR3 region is CASSPVTGTYNEQFF. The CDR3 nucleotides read TGCGCCAGCAGCCCAGTGACAGGAACCTACAATGAGCAGTTCTTC.

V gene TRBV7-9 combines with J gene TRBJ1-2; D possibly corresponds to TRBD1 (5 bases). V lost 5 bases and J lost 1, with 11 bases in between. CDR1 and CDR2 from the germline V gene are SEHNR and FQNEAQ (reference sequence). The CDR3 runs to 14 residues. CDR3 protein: CASSEDNLNYGYTF. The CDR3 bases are TGTGCCAGCAGCGAGGACAACCTTAACTATGGCTACACCTTC.

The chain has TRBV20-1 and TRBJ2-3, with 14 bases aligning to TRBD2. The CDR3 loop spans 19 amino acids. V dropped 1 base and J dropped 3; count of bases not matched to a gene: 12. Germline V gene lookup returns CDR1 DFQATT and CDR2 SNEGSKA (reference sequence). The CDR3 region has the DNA TGCAGTGCTAGAGTCGGACTAGCGGGAGGAGGTGGATGGACAGATACGCAGTATTTT. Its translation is CSARVGLAGGGGWTDTQYF.